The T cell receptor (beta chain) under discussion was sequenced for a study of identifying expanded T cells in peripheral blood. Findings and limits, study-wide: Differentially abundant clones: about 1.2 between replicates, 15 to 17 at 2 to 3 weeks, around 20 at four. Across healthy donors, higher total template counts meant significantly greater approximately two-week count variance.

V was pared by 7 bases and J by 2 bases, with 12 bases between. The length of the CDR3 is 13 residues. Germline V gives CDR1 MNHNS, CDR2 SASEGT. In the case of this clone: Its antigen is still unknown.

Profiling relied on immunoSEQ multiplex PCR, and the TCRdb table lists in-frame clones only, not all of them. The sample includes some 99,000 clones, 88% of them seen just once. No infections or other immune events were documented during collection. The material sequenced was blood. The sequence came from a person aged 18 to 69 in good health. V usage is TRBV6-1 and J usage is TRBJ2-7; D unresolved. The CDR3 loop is CASKDGQTYEQYF. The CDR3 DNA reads TGTGCCAGCAAGGACGGGCAAACCTACGAGCAGTACTTC.